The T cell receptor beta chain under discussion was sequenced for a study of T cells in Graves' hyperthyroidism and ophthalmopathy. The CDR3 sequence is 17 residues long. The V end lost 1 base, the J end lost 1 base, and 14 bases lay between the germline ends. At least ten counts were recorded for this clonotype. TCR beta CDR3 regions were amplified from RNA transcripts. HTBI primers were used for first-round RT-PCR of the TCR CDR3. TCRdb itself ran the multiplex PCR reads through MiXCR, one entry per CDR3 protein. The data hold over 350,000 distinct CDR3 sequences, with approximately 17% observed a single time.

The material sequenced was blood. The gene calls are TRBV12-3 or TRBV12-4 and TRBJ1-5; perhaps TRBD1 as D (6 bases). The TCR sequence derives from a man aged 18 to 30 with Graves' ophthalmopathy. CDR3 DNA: TGTGCCAGCAGTTTAGGGACAGCCGAACGAAGCAATCAGCCCCAGCATTTT. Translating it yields CASSLGTAERSNQPQHF.